One sample yielded the 7 T cell receptor beta chains listed below, sequenced in a study of CD8+ T cells in alopecia areata. Sequencing used cDNA as its template, made by extracting RNA and reverse transcribing it. Using immunoSEQ multiplex PCR, the repertoire was profiled, and TCRdb retains in-frame clones only, with some absent. The sample consists of around 250,000 clones, roughly 69% of them appearing once. Sequenced material: CD4+ T cells sorted from blood, taken at week 0. The receptors come from a human donor with alopecia areata.

The CDR3 nucleotides are TGTGCCAGCAGCCCCATCGCTTCACAGACTGAAGCTTTCTTT. Amino acid sequence: CASSPIASQTEAFF. This sequence joins TRBV7-9 and TRBJ1-1; the D is unclear. Trimming cost V 5 bases and J 5 bases, with 15 bases left between them. CDR3 length equals 14 residues. Germline CDR1 is SEHNR and CDR2 is FQNEAQ (reference sequence). Supplemented by reference TRBV7-9 and TRBJ1-1, the full variable domain reads DTGVSQNPRHKITKRGQNVTFRCDPISEHNRLYWYRQTLGQGPEFLTYFQNEAQLEKSRLLSDRFSAERPKGSFSTLEIQRTEQGDSAMYLCASSPIASQTEAFFGQGTRLTVV.

CDR3 loop: CSVEPVGTEQFF. DNA of the CDR3: TGCAGCGTTGAACCGGTAGGGACTGAGCAGTTCTTC. V gene TRBV29-1 combines with J gene TRBJ2-1; D possibly uses TRBD1 or TRBD2 (5 bases each). Germline V gene data show CDR1 as SQVTM and CDR2 as ANQGSEA. Trimming cost V 2 bases and J 9 bases, with 11 bases left between them. The CDR3 consists of 12 residues.

V gene TRBV29-1 combines with J gene TRBJ1-1, with D possibly being TRBD1 (6 bases). Germline CDR1 SQVTM, CDR2 ANQGSEA. The V end lost 3 bases, the J end lost 7 bases, and 18 bases lay between the germline ends. The CDR3 extends over 14 amino acids. This CDR3 reads CSVEGTGTRNEAFF. DNA for the CDR3: TGCAGCGTTGAGGGAACCGGGACAAGAAATGAAGCTTTCTTT.

This chain links TRBV11-1 with TRBJ1-2, with D possibly TRBD1 on 6 matching bases. The V end was cut by 4 bases, the J end by 3 bases, with 15 bases between. From germline, CDR1 is SGHAT and CDR2 FQDESV (reference sequence). The CDR3 runs 15 residues. This chain's CDR3 is CASSSPGTYDYGYTF. The CDR3 nucleotides read TGTGCCAGCAGCTCTCCCGGGACATACGACTATGGCTACACCTTC.

J is TRBJ2-5 and V is TRBV30, with D hard to call. Germline V gives CDR1 GTSNPN, CDR2 SVGIG (reference sequence). Trimming removed 0 bases at V and 4 bases at J, with 9 bases between. The CDR3 totals 13 residues. CDR3 nucleotides: TGTGCCTGGAGTGTTAGGTCCCCAGAGACCCAGTACTTC. This translates into CAWSVRSPETQYF. Variable domain in full (rest from reference TRBV30 and TRBJ2-5): SQTIHQWPATLVQPVGSPLSLECTVEGTSNPNLYWYRQAAGRGLQLLFYSVGIGQISSEVPQNLSASRPQDRQFILSSKKLLLSDSGFYLCAWSVRSPETQYFGPGTRLLVL.

The chain links TRBV25-1 to TRBJ1-1; no reliable D call. The CDR3 has 15 residues. Looked up from germline, CDR1 is MGHDK and CDR2 is SYGVNS. Trimming removed 8 bases from V and 3 bases from J, with 19 bases in between. In nucleotides, the CDR3 is TGTGCCAGCTCCGGAACAGTTCCATGGGACACTGAAGCTTTCTTT. Translation: CASSGTVPWDTEAFF.

The chain links TRBV29-1 to TRBJ1-2; 7 bases agree with TRBD1. Trimming removed 6 bases from V and 5 bases from J; junction bases left unmatched: 6. Looked up from germline, CDR1 is SQVTM and CDR2 is ANQGSEA. The CDR3 is made up of 12 amino acids. This CDR3 is CSVRGQKYGYTF. CDR3 nucleotide sequence: TGCAGCGTGAGGGGACAGAAATATGGCTACACCTTC.